These 19 T cell receptor beta chains originate from one sample sequenced in a study of blood T cell repertoires in COVID-19. Some clones are missing from TCRdb's copy, which holds only in-frame ones; the method was immunoSEQ multiplex PCR. The table has a few hundred thousand clones, roughly 85% seen once. The sequencing sample was made of peripheral blood. The origin of the receptors is a woman aged 25 to 39 with active or convalescent COVID-19.

The chain couples TRBV19 to TRBJ1-5, with D possibly being TRBD1 (5 bases). Looked up from germline, CDR1 is LNHDA and CDR2 is SQIVND (reference sequence). The CDR3 length is 16 residues. Trimming took 0 bases from V and 3 from J, leaving 12 bases between them. The CDR3 nucleotides are TGTGCCAGTAGTATAGAGGGGGGAGGGCCCAATCAGCCCCAGCATTTT. This encodes CASSIEGGGPNQPQHF.

The rearrangement joins TRBV7-2 to TRBJ2-5; TRBD1 matches at 10 bases. Losses at the gene ends were 5 bases for V and 9 bases for J; bases not matched to a gene: 6. This CDR3 is 13 amino acids long. From germline, CDR1 is SGHTA and CDR2 FQGNSA. The chain's CDR3 is CASSGGQGQSQYF. The CDR3 DNA is TGTGCCAGCAGCGGGGGACAGGGGCAGTCCCAGTACTTC.

This clone was detected once. The genes are TRBV7-3 and TRBJ2-3, with D perhaps TRBD1 (5 bases). V was shortened by 2 bases and J by 2 bases, with 8 bases between the two germline ends. The CDR3 totals 14 residues. Germline V CDR1 and CDR2: SGHTA, FQGTGA. The CDR3: CASSLDSTTDTQYF. The CDR3 nucleotides are TGTGCCAGCAGCTTAGACAGTACCACAGATACGCAGTATTTT.

The rearrangement joins TRBV24-1 to TRBJ2-1, with TRBD1 matching 7 bases. The CDR3 is 16 amino acids. Unmatched junction bases numbered 8, after V lost 3 bases and J lost 4 bases. Germline V gene lookup returns CDR1 KGHDR and CDR2 SFDVKD. CDR3 bases: TGTGCCACCAGTGATAGAACAGGGGTGGGTTACAATGAGCAGTTCTTC. It yields the protein CATSDRTGVGYNEQFF.

The chain couples TRBV9 to TRBJ2-2; maybe TRBD1 (6 bases). The germline V gene has CDR1 SGDLS and CDR2 YYNGEE. V was pared by 4 bases and J by 7 bases, with 17 bases between. This CDR3 has 15 amino acids. The CDR3 sequence is CASSSQGSAFGELFF. The DNA of the CDR3 is TGTGCCAGCAGCTCACAGGGTAGCGCGTTCGGGGAGCTGTTTTTT. Combining the CDR3 with reference TRBV9 and TRBJ2-2 gives the whole variable domain DSGVTQTPKHLITATGQRVTLRCSPRSGDLSVYWYQQSLDQGLQFLIQYYNGEERAKGNILERFSAQQFPDLHSELNLSSLELGDSALYFCASSSQGSAFGELFFGEGSRLTVL.

CDR3 sequence (DNA): TGTGCCAGCAGCCCCCACGGACAGGCCAGAGGGTACGAGCAGTACTTC. Protein product: CASSPHGQARGYEQYF. The V call is TRBV9, the J call TRBJ2-7; 7 nucleotides line up with TRBD1. The germline gives CDR1 SGDLS, CDR2 YYNGEE. This CDR3 is built from 16 residues. The ends lost 4 bases at V and 4 bases at J; junction bases unmatched: 14.

This chain connects TRBV27 to TRBJ2-5; 9 bases map to TRBD1. Trimming cost V 4 bases and J 5 bases; bases outside gene matches: 5. In germline, CDR1 is MNHEY, CDR2 SMNVEV (reference sequence). The CDR3 has 14 amino acids. In nucleotides, the CDR3 is TGTGCCAGCAGTTGGGGACAGGGCGGGGAGACCCAGTACTTC. Amino acid sequence: CASSWGQGGETQYF.

The chain has TRBV7-2 and TRBJ2-7, with 12 bases fitting TRBD1. CDR1 is SGHTA and CDR2 is FQGNSA in the germline V gene. V dropped 0 bases and J dropped 6; count of bases not matched to a gene: 6. The CDR3 runs 16 residues. CDR3 sequence: CASSLAPGQGAVEQYF. Here the CDR3 DNA reads TGTGCCAGCAGCTTAGCGCCGGGACAGGGGGCGGTCGAGCAGTACTTC.

This clone was observed many times. In DNA, the CDR3 is TGCGCCAGCAGCCCCGCCGGGGGAGGATCTGAAGCTTTCTTT. It translates to CASSPAGGGSEAFF. The rearrangement joins TRBV4-1 to TRBJ1-1, with a tentative D call TRBD1 (5 bases). Trimming removed 4 bases from V and 6 bases from J, with 15 bases in between. Germline V gives CDR1 MGHRA, CDR2 YSYEKL. This CDR3 region has 14 residues.

The rearrangement joins TRBV14 to TRBJ2-7; D is ambiguous. Germline loops: CDR1 SGHDN, CDR2 FVKESK. CDR3 length: 18 residues. V was clipped by 4 bases and J by 1 base, with 23 bases between them. The CDR3 nucleotides are TGTGCCAGCAGCCTATCGAGAGAGTTAGAGCGTAGGTCCTACGAGCAGTACTTC. This translates into CASSLSRELERRSYEQYF.

This clone was seen a handful of times. The V gene is TRBV5-1, the J gene TRBJ1-1; 8 bases match TRBD1. Germline CDR1 and CDR2: SGHRS and YFSETQ. The ends lost 3 bases at V and 7 bases at J; junction bases unmatched: 11. The CDR3 has 15 amino acids. For the CDR3, the DNA is TGCGCCAGCAGCTCCGAACCCCAGGGGGCCCTTGAAGCTTTCTTT. This translates into CASSSEPQGALEAFF.

The chain joins TRBV19 to TRBJ2-1, with 10 bases that match TRBD2. Germline CDR1 is LNHDA and CDR2 is SQIVND (reference sequence). The CDR3 is made up of 16 amino acids. V dropped 4 bases and J dropped 2; count of bases not matched to a gene: 5. The CDR3 region has the DNA TGTGCCAGTAGTACCCGAGCGGGGGGGCCCTACAATGAGCAGTTCTTC. It translates to CASSTRAGGPYNEQFF.

Details on this clone: The germline gene is not matched at one end of the junction; a read error may be the cause. V is TRBV7-7 and J is TRBJ1-5, with TRBD1 matching 10 bases. The CDR3 runs 17 residues. Per germline, CDR1 SSHAT and CDR2 FNYEAQ (reference sequence). The CDR3 DNA reads as TGTGCTAGCAGCTTGGAGTCGGGACAGGGGATAAATCAGCCCCAGCATTTT. Protein: CASSLESGQGINQPQHF.

The chain couples TRBV7-2 to TRBJ1-3, with D perhaps TRBD1 (5 bases). The V end was cut by 5 bases, the J end by 4 bases, with 9 bases between. The germline CDR1 and CDR2 sequences are SGHTA and FQGNSA. The length of the CDR3 is 13 residues. CDR3 region: CASSPQGGNTIYF. In DNA form, the CDR3 reads TGTGCCAGCAGCCCTCAGGGCGGAAACACCATATATTTT. Drawing the rest from reference TRBV7-2 and TRBJ1-3, the complete variable domain is GAGVSQSPSNKVTEKGKDVELRCDPISGHTALYWYRQSLGQGLEFLIYFQGNSAPDKSGLPSDRFSAERTGGSVSTLTIQRTQQEDSAVYLCASSPQGGNTIYFGEGSWLTVV.

This clone was counted a single time. The chain employs TRBV12-3 or TRBV12-4 and TRBJ2-1; D gene ambiguous. The V and J ends lost 3 bases and 7 bases respectively, with 4 bases between them. The CDR3 has 11 amino acids. Here the CDR3 reads CASSFYNEQFF. Written as DNA, the CDR3 is TGTGCCAGCAGTTTCTATAATGAGCAGTTCTTC.

The chain recombines TRBV24-1 with TRBJ1-5, with 7 bases that match TRBD1. This CDR3 is 17 amino acids long. CDR1 and CDR2 from the germline V gene are KGHDR and SFDVKD. V shed 6 bases, J shed 2 bases, and the junction held 12 bases outside the gene matches. CDR3 DNA sequence: TGTGCCACCAGTCTCGGGCAGGGGGGTTTGTGCAATCAGCCCCAGCATTTT. This gives the protein CATSLGQGGLCNQPQHF.

This clone was seen a few times. The chain uses TRBV14 and TRBJ2-7, with D unclear. The CDR3 extends over 13 amino acids. CDR1 and CDR2 from the germline V gene are SGHDN and FVKESK. Trimming removed 1 base from V and 5 bases from J, with 9 bases in between. In DNA, the CDR3 is TGTGCCAGCAGCCAAGTGGTGGGCCACGAGCAGTACTTC. Translating gives CASSQVVGHEQYF. The full variable domain, rest sourced from reference TRBV14 and TRBJ2-7, is EAGVTQFPSHSVIEKGQTVTLRCDPISGHDNLYWYRRVMGKEIKFLLHFVKESKQDESGMPNNRFLAERTGGTYSTLKVQPAELEDSGVYFCASSQVVGHEQYFGPGTRLTVT.

The chain recombines TRBV6-5 with TRBJ2-7, with 10 bases matching TRBD1. The trim removed 6 bases at V and 0 bases at J, leaving 5 bases unmatched. Germline CDR1 and CDR2: MNHEY and SVGAGI. The CDR3 contains 15 residues. This CDR3 is CASRGGDRGSYEQYF. DNA of the CDR3: TGTGCCAGCAGAGGGGGGGACAGGGGCTCCTACGAGCAGTACTTC.

The chain combines TRBV5-1 with TRBJ1-1; 9 nucleotides line up with TRBD1. The CDR3 extends over 16 amino acids. Germline CDR1 and CDR2: SGHRS and YFSETQ. V lost 4 bases and J lost 0; bases outside the gene matches: 7. The CDR3 here is CASSPGTGMVNTEAFF. CDR3 bases: TGCGCCAGCAGCCCAGGGACAGGGATGGTGAACACTGAAGCTTTCTTT. Full variable domain (remainder filled in from reference TRBV5-1 and TRBJ1-1): KAGVTQTPRYLIKTRGQQVTLSCSPISGHRSVSWYQQTPGQGLQFLFEYFSETQRNKGNFPGRFSGRQFSNSRSEMNVSTLELGDSALYLCASSPGTGMVNTEAFFGQGTRLTVV.